A selection of T cell receptor beta chains follows, all from one sample in a study of CD8 T cells in Susac syndrome. TCRdb processed the immunoSEQ multiplex PCR reads anew with MiXCR; each CDR3 protein has one entry. Of tens of thousands of distinct CDR3 sequences in the sample, 85% to 95% were seen once. Sequences were obtained from CD4+ T cells from PBMCs. These receptors were collected from a human donor with Susac syndrome. Both conserved end residues are part of each CDR3. D genes are given only for firm matches. Rows give clone size only sometimes, using once, few, many, or a class for an expanded clone.

cdr3_nt cdr3_aa cdr3_length v_call d_call clone_size j_call
TGTGCCAGCAGATCGACAGGGAGGAACACTGAAGCTTTCTTT CASRSTGRNTEAFF 14 TRBV6-2/TRBV6-3 TRBD1 NA TRBJ1-1
TGTGCCAGCAGCCAACAGGGGACAACCTCCTACAATGAGCAGTTCTTC CASSQQGTTSYNEQFF 16 TRBV7-3 TRBD1 NA TRBJ2-1
TGTGCCAGCAGCTCGGTACCGCTCCAGGGTTACGAGCAGTACTTC CASSSVPLQGYEQYF 15 TRBV7-2 NA NA TRBJ2-7
TGTGCCAGCAGCCGAGCCTGGACAGGGGGGGGTAGCAATCAGCCCCAGCATTTT CASSRAWTGGGSNQPQHF 18 TRBV11-3 TRBD1 NA TRBJ1-5
TGTGCCAGCAGCTCCTGGCGGGAAGGAAAACAGGGGTATGGCTACACCTTC CASSSWREGKQGYGYTF 17 TRBV7-9 TRBD1 once TRBJ1-2
TGTGCCAGCAGCTTAGAAGGACACACCGGGGAGCTGTTTTTT CASSLEGHTGELFF 14 TRBV7-2 NA NA TRBJ2-2
TGTGCCTGGAGTCGGGACTTTCGACACCTCAACACTGAAGCTTTCTTT CAWSRDFRHLNTEAFF 16 TRBV30 NA NA TRBJ1-1
TGCAGCGTTGCTGGGTCAAACACTGAAGCTTTCTTT CSVAGSNTEAFF 12 TRBV29-1 NA once TRBJ1-1
TGTGCCAGCAATGGGAGACCGACGTCGACCCAGTACTTC CASNGRPTSTQYF 13 TRBV28 NA NA TRBJ2-5
TGTGCCAGCTCACCGACAGGGGCCGGGAACACTGAAGCTTTCTTT CASSPTGAGNTEAFF 15 TRBV18 TRBD1 NA TRBJ1-1
TGCAGTGCTAGAGCTCGAGCGGGGGCTCAGAACACCGGGGAGCTGTTTTTT CSARARAGAQNTGELFF 17 TRBV20-1 TRBD2 NA TRBJ2-2
TGCGCCAGCAGCTTGGTGCCGGACAGGGGCGAGCAGTACTTC CASSLVPDRGEQYF 14 TRBV5-1 TRBD1 NA TRBJ2-7
TGTGCCAGCAACCCTAGGACAGGGGTGAGCAATGAGCAGTTCTTC CASNPRTGVSNEQFF 15 TRBV6-2/TRBV6-3 TRBD1 NA TRBJ2-1
TGTGCCAGCACGTCACCACTTTTCACCGGGGAGCTGTTTTTT CASTSPLFTGELFF 14 TRBV28 NA NA TRBJ2-2
TGTGCCAGCAGCCTCAGGCCGGGGGCCCTACCCGGCGAGCAGTACTTC CASSLRPGALPGEQYF 16 TRBV7-3 NA NA TRBJ2-7
TGTGCCAGCAGCCGCGGGGCTATTCAGTACTTC CASSRGAIQYF 11 TRBV6-2/TRBV6-3 NA NA TRBJ2-4
TGTGCCAGCAGTCAGGACCACGGGGAGACCCAGTACTTC CASSQDHGETQYF 13 TRBV9 NA NA TRBJ2-5
TGTGCCAGCAGGCCCGACAGGGCCCTGAAGTACGAGCAGTACTTC CASRPDRALKYEQYF 15 TRBV6-5 TRBD1 NA TRBJ2-7
TGCAGTGCTAGAGATGCCAGCAGGGGATCGCACAATGAGCAGTTCTTC CSARDASRGSHNEQFF 16 TRBV20-1 NA once TRBJ2-1
TGCGCCAGCGGACTAGAGGGGACCCAGTACTTC CASGLEGTQYF 11 TRBV5-1 TRBD2 few TRBJ2-5
TGTGCCAGCAGCTTACGACTCGGACAGCTGAACACTGAAGCTTTCTTT CASSLRLGQLNTEAFF 16 TRBV7-2 NA NA TRBJ1-1
TGCGCCAGCAGCCCTACTGGGTCCCTCTACGAGCAGTACTTC CASSPTGSLYEQYF 14 TRBV4-3 NA NA TRBJ2-7
TGTGCCAGCAGCTTGACTAGCGGGGGGGCACCCTACGAGCAGTACTTC CASSLTSGGAPYEQYF 16 TRBV7-2 TRBD2 NA TRBJ2-7
TGTGCCAGCAGTTCACTCTTCCGCCGTAGGGGCACAGATACGCAGTATTTT CASSSLFRRRGTDTQYF 17 TRBV12-3/TRBV12-4 NA NA TRBJ2-3
TGCAGTGCACAACGCCCAGGGGGTTCATATGAGCAGTTCTTC CSAQRPGGSYEQFF 14 TRBV20-1 TRBD1 once TRBJ2-1
TGTGCCAGCAGGGTAAGGACAGGGCTCTACGAGCAGTACTTC CASRVRTGLYEQYF 14 TRBV28 TRBD1 NA TRBJ2-7
TGTGCCAGCAGCGCGACGACAGGGTCGAACACTGAAGCTTTCTTT CASSATTGSNTEAFF 15 TRBV9 TRBD1 NA TRBJ1-1
TGTGCCAGCACTCTAAGTACGGGTCCTAGCACAGATACGCAGTATTTT CASTLSTGPSTDTQYF 16 TRBV7-2 NA NA TRBJ2-3
TGCAGTGCCGCAGCGGGGGAAAACACCGGGGAGCTGTTTTTT CSAAAGENTGELFF 14 TRBV20-1 TRBD2 once TRBJ2-2
TGTGCCAGCAGCCGCGCGCGGTTGGGGGACAATGAGCAGTTCTTC CASSRARLGDNEQFF 15 TRBV7-3 NA NA TRBJ2-1
TGTGCCAGCAGCCTCGACAGGGGCCTACGGAATCAGCCCCAGCATTTT CASSLDRGLRNQPQHF 16 TRBV6-8 TRBD1 few TRBJ1-5
TGTGCCAGCAGGCCTTTCTTTGATGCAGTTGGCTACACCTTC CASRPFFDAVGYTF 14 TRBV28 NA NA TRBJ1-2
TGTGCCAGCCTTACGTCAGGGGTGGGTACTGAAGCTTTCTTT CASLTSGVGTEAFF 14 TRBV6-2/TRBV6-3 NA NA TRBJ1-1
TGCGCCAGCAGCTTTGCCACAGATACGCAGTATTTT CASSFATDTQYF 12 TRBV5-1 NA NA TRBJ2-3
TGTGCCAGCAGTCACAGGGGTGTCGGAACAGATACGCAGTATTTT CASSHRGVGTDTQYF 15 TRBV6-5 TRBD1 NA TRBJ2-3
TGTGCCACCACACCAATAGAGAGCTCCTACAATGAGCAGTTCTTC CATTPIESSYNEQFF 15 TRBV6-1 NA NA TRBJ2-1
TGTGCCAGCAGCCAAGATGGCAGGGGCTACGAGCAGTACTTC CASSQDGRGYEQYF 14 TRBV3-1 NA NA TRBJ2-7
TGTGCCAGCAGTGCGGTGGGGGAGCAGTTCTTC CASSAVGEQFF 11 TRBV6-5 NA once TRBJ2-1
TGTGCCATCGCCGAGTGGGACCTTGTGCAGTACTTC CAIAEWDLVQYF 12 TRBV10-3 NA NA TRBJ2-7
TGTGCCAGCAGCTCGGACAGGGCTAGCACAGATACGCAGTATTTT CASSSDRASTDTQYF 15 TRBV7-2 TRBD1 NA TRBJ2-3
TGCAGTGCCGACAGGGAGCCCCAGCATTTT CSADREPQHF 10 TRBV20-1 TRBD1 NA TRBJ1-5
TGCAGCGACAAAACGTTTGATACGCAGTATTTT CSDKTFDTQYF 11 TRBV29-1 NA NA TRBJ2-3
TGTGCCTGGAGGGCCCCGGGACAGGGTCCGAGGAATCAGCCCCAGCATTTT CAWRAPGQGPRNQPQHF 17 TRBV30 TRBD1 NA TRBJ1-5
TGTGCCGCGGCGACATCCAAAAACATTCAGTACTTC CAAATSKNIQYF 12 TRBV10-3 NA NA TRBJ2-4
TGTGCCAGCACCCCGGTAGGGCAGAACACTGAAGCTTTCTTT CASTPVGQNTEAFF 14 TRBV6-1 NA NA TRBJ1-1
TGTGCCAGCAGTGAGGACGGGGAATCCTACAATGAGCAGTTCTTC CASSEDGESYNEQFF 15 TRBV9 NA NA TRBJ2-1